The rows below give T cell receptor beta chains drawn from one sample of a study of cytomegalovirus exposure and HLA in healthy donors. This table comes from immunoSEQ multiplex PCR, and its TCRdb copy is limited to in-frame clones, with some not included. The table records under 200,000 clones, more than 70% of them present only once. Sequencing input: PBMCs. These receptors came from a man aged 40-49 years in good health and CMV-seropositive. CDR3s include the opening cysteine and the closing phenylalanine or tryptophan. Fields, in order: J gene, D gene, V gene, clone size, CDR3 protein, CDR3 DNA. The D gene is left open where the match is weak. Expanded clones get a size class; other rows say once, few or many, or leave the size out.

>TRBJ1-1|.|TRBV27|.
CASSFHRRNTEAFF
TGTGCCAGCAGTTTTCACAGACGGAACACTGAAGCTTTCTTT
>TRBJ2-1|TRBD2|TRBV29-1|.
CSVASAGLAAYNEQFF
TGCAGCGTTGCCTCGGCGGGACTAGCGGCCTACAATGAGCAGTTCTTC
>TRBJ1-4|.|TRBV5-6|few
CASSLLHESGEKLFF
TGTGCCAGCAGCCTTCTACACGAAAGCGGTGAAAAACTGTTTTTT
>TRBJ1-2|.|TRBV7-9|.
CSSTHLRGPPNYYGYTF
TGTTCCAGCACCCACCTACGCGGGCCGCCTAACTACTATGGCTACACCTTC
>TRBJ2-1|TRBD2|TRBV28|.
CASRTSGSLNEQFF
TGTGCCAGCAGGACTAGCGGGAGTCTCAATGAGCAGTTCTTC
>TRBJ2-6|TRBD2|TRBV7-2|once
CASSSWGGSGANVLTF
TGTGCCAGCAGTTCCTGGGGGGGATCTGGGGCCAACGTCCTGACTTTC
>TRBJ2-2|.|TRBV28|.
CASSQGAGELFF
TGTGCCAGCAGCCAGGGTGCCGGGGAGCTGTTTTTT
>TRBJ2-7|.|TRBV15|once
CATSPTVIYEQYF
TGTGCCACCAGCCCCACTGTCATCTACGAGCAGTACTTC
>TRBJ2-2|.|TRBV6-5|.
CASSNRRNTGELFF
TGTGCCAGCAGTAACCGCAGGAACACCGGGGAGCTGTTTTTT
>TRBJ2-5|.|TRBV25-1|few
CASTQAGWKETQYF
TGTGCCAGCACGCAGGCAGGGTGGAAGGAGACCCAGTACTTC
>TRBJ2-2|TRBD2|TRBV7-9|.
CASSFKLAGDTGELFF
TGTGCCAGCAGCTTTAAACTAGCGGGAGACACCGGGGAGCTGTTTTTT
>TRBJ2-5|.|TRBV6-1|few
CASSTGSGGGGTQYF
TGTGCCAGCAGTACCGGGTCAGGGGGCGGGGGGACCCAGTACTTC
>TRBJ1-1|.|TRBV30|.
CAWSFSKNTEAFF
TGTGCCTGGAGTTTTAGTAAAAACACTGAAGCTTTCTTT
>TRBJ2-2|TRBD2|TRBV9|.
CASSVEAGVGTGELFF
TGTGCCAGCAGCGTAGAGGCGGGAGTGGGGACCGGGGAGCTGTTTTTT
>TRBJ2-7|.|TRBV27|.
CASSPGLTTYEQYF
TGTGCCAGCAGTCCCGGACTCACAACCTACGAGCAGTACTTC
>TRBJ2-7|TRBD1|TRBV6-6|.
CASSPQTGGEQYF
TGTGCCAGCAGTCCCCAGACAGGGGGCGAGCAGTACTTC
>TRBJ2-7|.|TRBV5-1|.
CASSLGGQPGSYEQYF
TGCGCCAGCAGCTTGGGAGGACAACCCGGCTCCTACGAGCAGTACTTC
>TRBJ2-7|TRBD1|TRBV19|.
CASSFTGGRGEQYF
TGTGCCAGTAGTTTCACAGGGGGCCGGGGCGAGCAGTACTTC
>TRBJ2-1|TRBD2|TRBV19|.
CASSLAGWQFF
TGTGCCAGTAGTCTAGCGGGATGGCAGTTCTTC
>TRBJ1-6|.|TRBV7-8|.
CASSLDPGYNSPLHF
TGTGCCAGCAGCTTAGATCCAGGGTATAATTCACCCCTCCACTTT
>TRBJ2-3|.|TRBV10-3|.
CAIKQKDTQYF
TGTGCCATCAAACAGAAAGATACGCAGTATTTT
>TRBJ1-1|.|TRBV6-5|few
CASSRGGPDTEAFF
TGTGCCAGCAGTCGGGGGGGGCCGGACACTGAAGCTTTCTTT
>TRBJ1-1|TRBD1|TRBV18|few
CASSNDRVGTEAFF
TGTGCCAGCTCAAACGACAGGGTCGGCACTGAAGCTTTCTTT
>TRBJ1-5|.|TRBV6-1|.
CASSERGKPQHF
TGTGCCAGCAGTGAAAGGGGGAAGCCCCAGCATTTT
>TRBJ2-2|.|TRBV21-1|.
CASSNPGSGRRGDTGELFF
TGTGCCAGCAGCAACCCTGGATCAGGACGTCGGGGGGACACCGGGGAGCTGTTTTTT
>TRBJ2-2|.|TRBV23-1|.
CATMALGGYTGELFF
TGCGCCACAATGGCACTCGGGGGTTACACCGGGGAGCTGTTTTTT
>TRBJ2-7|TRBD1|TRBV27|few
CASSFPTFLDRGREQYF
TGTGCCAGCAGTTTTCCCACCTTTTTGGACAGGGGCCGGGAGCAGTACTTC
>TRBJ1-5|TRBD1|TRBV7-9|.
CASSPAGQGVQPQHF
TGTGCCAGCAGCCCAGCGGGACAGGGCGTTCAGCCCCAGCATTTT
>TRBJ2-5|.|TRBV6-1|few
CASSQGQFLLQETQYF
TGTGCCAGCAGTCAAGGACAATTCCTCCTCCAAGAGACCCAGTACTTC
>TRBJ2-1|TRBD1|TRBV10-2|.
CASSRTGSDNEQFF
TGCGCCAGCAGTAGGACAGGGAGTGACAATGAGCAGTTCTTC
>TRBJ2-1|TRBD2|TRBV7-2|few
CASSPGGGADEQFF
TGTGCCAGCAGCCCGGGGGGGGGCGCGGATGAGCAGTTCTTC
>TRBJ2-1|TRBD2|TRBV6-5|few
CASRTSGRAEQFF
TGTGCCAGCCGGACTAGCGGGAGGGCTGAGCAGTTCTTC
>TRBJ2-2|TRBD2|TRBV7-9|few
CSSSPNPPTSGGELFF
TGTTCCAGCAGCCCCAATCCCCCGACTAGCGGCGGGGAGCTGTTTTTT
>TRBJ1-2|TRBD1|TRBV9|.
CASSDGQGSNYGYTF
TGTGCCAGCAGCGACGGACAGGGCTCTAACTATGGCTACACCTTC